Below are 8 T cell receptor beta chains sequenced from a single sample in a study of blood T cell repertoires in COVID-19. Here immunoSEQ multiplex PCR was the method, and the copy in TCRdb shows in-frame clones only, minus some. This repertoire shows over 350,000 clones, around 90% found once; its top ten account for about 2.1%. Material: PBMCs or T cells enriched from blood (not recorded which). These receptors all stem from a woman younger than 35 with acute COVID-19.

This clone was picked up a small number of times. V is TRBV7-6 and J is TRBJ1-1; D might be TRBD1 (5 bases). The CDR3 consists of 17 residues. V was trimmed by 5 bases and J by 0 bases, leaving 19 bases between them. Germline CDR1 reads SGHVS; CDR2 reads FNYEAQ. DNA of the CDR3: TGTGCCAGCAGCCCGGGGTCCCGGGGGAGGGTGAACACTGAAGCTTTCTTT. This codes for CASSPGSRGRVNTEAFF.

The rearrangement uses TRBV30 and TRBJ1-4, with 7 bases fitting TRBD1. With V trimmed by 2 bases and J by 6 bases, 9 bases remained unmatched. The CDR3 spans 15 residues. Looked up from germline, CDR1 is GTSNPN and CDR2 is SVGIG (reference sequence). The CDR3 is CAWSPWDSGDEKLFF. The CDR3 bases are TGTGCCTGGAGTCCCTGGGACAGTGGGGATGAAAAACTGTTTTTT.

V and J are TRBV10-3 and TRBJ1-2, with D possibly TRBD1 on 5 matching bases. V shed 2 bases and J shed 4 bases, with 14 bases lying between them. The CDR3 contains 15 residues. CDR1 and CDR2 (germline): ENHRY, SYGVKD. CDR3 bases: TGTGCCATCAGTGAGGGGCAGGGAAAGAGCTATGGCTACACCTTC. This codes for CAISEGQGKSYGYTF.

V usage is TRBV6-5 and J usage is TRBJ1-5; no clear D. The V end was cut by 6 bases, the J end by 0 bases, with 12 bases between. In germline, CDR1 is MNHEY, CDR2 SVGAGI. This CDR3 spans 15 amino acids. The CDR3 region has the DNA TGTGCCAGCAGCCCAGGAGGATATAGCAATCAGCCCCAGCATTTT. It encodes CASSPGGYSNQPQHF.

The chain joins TRBV11-2 to TRBJ1-6; no clear D gene. CDR3 length: 17 residues. The germline CDR1 and CDR2 sequences are SGHAT and FQNNGV. V lost 5 bases and J lost 0, with 14 bases in between. CDR3 DNA sequence: TGTGCCAGCAGCCCGGGAGTGGTTAGCTCCTATAATTCACCCCTCCACTTT. This sequence encodes CASSPGVVSSYNSPLHF.

The V gene is TRBV7-9, the J gene TRBJ2-7; D may be TRBD2 (6 bases). Per the germline V gene, CDR1 is SEHNR and CDR2 is FQNEAQ (reference sequence). There are 16 residues in the CDR3. V shed 5 bases and J shed 0 bases, with 17 bases lying between them. The CDR3 reads CASSPAGGRSSYEQYF. The CDR3 nucleotides are TGTGCCAGCAGCCCCGCCGGGGGAAGGAGCTCCTACGAGCAGTACTTC.

This clone was observed a single time. This chain joins TRBV10-3 and TRBJ1-6; tentative D call: TRBD1 (6 bases). V lost 6 bases, J lost 5 bases, and 8 bases lay in between. Germline assignment: CDR1 ENHRY and CDR2 SYGVKD. CDR3 length: 13 residues. The CDR3 spells CAISRDNNSPLHF. In DNA form, the CDR3 reads TGTGCCATCAGCCGGGACAATAATTCACCCCTCCACTTT.

J is TRBJ1-5 and V is TRBV2, with TRBD1 matching over 8 bases. V dropped 3 bases and J dropped 3; count of bases not matched to a gene: 7. This CDR3 is 16 amino acids long. Germline loops: CDR1 SNHLY, CDR2 FYNNEI. The CDR3 DNA reads TGTGCCAGCAGTGACAGGGACAGGATGATCAATCAGCCCCAGCATTTT. Amino acids: CASSDRDRMINQPQHF.